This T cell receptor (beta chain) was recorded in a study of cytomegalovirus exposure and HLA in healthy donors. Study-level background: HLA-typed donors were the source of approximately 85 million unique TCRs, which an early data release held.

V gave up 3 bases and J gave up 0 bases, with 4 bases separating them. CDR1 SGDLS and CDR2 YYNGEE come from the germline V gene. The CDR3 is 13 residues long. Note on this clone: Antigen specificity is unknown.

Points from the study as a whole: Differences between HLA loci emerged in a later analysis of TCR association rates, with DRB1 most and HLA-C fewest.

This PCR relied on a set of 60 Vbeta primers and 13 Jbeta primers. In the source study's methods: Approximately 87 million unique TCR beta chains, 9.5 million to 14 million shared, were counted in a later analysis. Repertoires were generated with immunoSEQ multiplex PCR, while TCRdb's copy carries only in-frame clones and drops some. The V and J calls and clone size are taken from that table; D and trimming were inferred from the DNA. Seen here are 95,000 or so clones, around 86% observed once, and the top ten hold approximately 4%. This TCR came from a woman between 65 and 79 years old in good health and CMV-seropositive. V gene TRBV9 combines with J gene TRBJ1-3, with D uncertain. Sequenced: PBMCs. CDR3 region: CASSDSSGNTIYF. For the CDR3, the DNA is TGTGCCAGCAGCGATAGCTCTGGAAACACCATATATTTT.